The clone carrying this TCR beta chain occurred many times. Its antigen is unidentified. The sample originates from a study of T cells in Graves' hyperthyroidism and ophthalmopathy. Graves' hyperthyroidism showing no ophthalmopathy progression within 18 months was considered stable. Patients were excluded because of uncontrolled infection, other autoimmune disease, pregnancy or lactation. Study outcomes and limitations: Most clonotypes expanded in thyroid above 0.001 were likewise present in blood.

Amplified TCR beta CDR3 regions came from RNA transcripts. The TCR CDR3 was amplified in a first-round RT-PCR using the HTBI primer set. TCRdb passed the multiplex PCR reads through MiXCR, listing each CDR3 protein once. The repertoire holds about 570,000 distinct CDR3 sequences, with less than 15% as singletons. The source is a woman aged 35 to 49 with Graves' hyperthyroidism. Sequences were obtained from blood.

In nucleotides, the CDR3 is TGCAGTGCTCGCTCCTCAGGGTATTACACTGAAGCTTTCTTT. It specifies CSARSSGYYTEAFF. The J gene is TRBJ1-1, the V gene TRBV20-1; weak D call: TRBD1 (5 bases). This CDR3 spans 14 amino acids. The germline gives CDR1 DFQATT, CDR2 SNEGSKA (reference sequence). Deletions cut 5 bases from V and 3 bases from J, with 16 bases between.